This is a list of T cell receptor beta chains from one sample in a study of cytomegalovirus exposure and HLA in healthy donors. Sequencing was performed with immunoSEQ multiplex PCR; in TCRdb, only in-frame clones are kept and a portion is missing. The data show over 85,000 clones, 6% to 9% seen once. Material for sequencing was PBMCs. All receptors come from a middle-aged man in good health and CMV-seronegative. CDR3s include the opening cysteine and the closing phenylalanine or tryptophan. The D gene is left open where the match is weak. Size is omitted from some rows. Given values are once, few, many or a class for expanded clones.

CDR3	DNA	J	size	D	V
CASSPLREGRGHTGELFF	TGTGCCAGCAGTCCCCTACGAGAGGGCAGGGGGCACACCGGGGAGCTGTTTTTT	TRBJ2-2	-	TRBD1	TRBV27
CASSGHLSNQPQHF	TGTGCCAGCAGTGGACACCTTAGCAATCAGCCCCAGCATTTT	TRBJ1-5	-	-	TRBV6-1
CASGGGRTPLEYEQYF	TGTGCCTCCGGAGGCGGGAGGACACCTCTTGAGTACGAGCAGTACTTC	TRBJ2-7	few	TRBD2	TRBV2
CASSLEATRSYTGELFF	TGCGCCAGCAGCTTGGAAGCGACTAGGTCATACACCGGGGAGCTGTTTTTT	TRBJ2-2	few	-	TRBV5-1
CASSLHSWNTEAFF	TGTGCCAGCAGCTTACATAGCTGGAACACTGAAGCTTTCTTT	TRBJ1-1	few	-	TRBV11-2
CASSVSAGGPHEQYF	TGTGCCAGCAGCGTATCAGCGGGAGGGCCCCACGAGCAGTACTTC	TRBJ2-7	-	TRBD2	TRBV9
CASSPRQSPGGQETQYF	TGTGCCAGCAGCCCCAGGCAATCACCAGGAGGCCAAGAGACCCAGTACTTC	TRBJ2-5	-	-	TRBV9
CASSMSGYEQYF	TGTGCCAGCAGCATGTCGGGTTACGAGCAGTACTTC	TRBJ2-7	few	-	TRBV7-9
CSAWIPGGTEAFF	TGCAGCGCCTGGATCCCAGGGGGGACTGAAGCTTTCTTT	TRBJ1-1	few	TRBD1	TRBV29-1
CASTASTGTANTGELFF	TGCGCCAGCACGGCTAGTACCGGGACAGCTAACACCGGGGAGCTGTTTTTT	TRBJ2-2	few	TRBD1	TRBV4-1